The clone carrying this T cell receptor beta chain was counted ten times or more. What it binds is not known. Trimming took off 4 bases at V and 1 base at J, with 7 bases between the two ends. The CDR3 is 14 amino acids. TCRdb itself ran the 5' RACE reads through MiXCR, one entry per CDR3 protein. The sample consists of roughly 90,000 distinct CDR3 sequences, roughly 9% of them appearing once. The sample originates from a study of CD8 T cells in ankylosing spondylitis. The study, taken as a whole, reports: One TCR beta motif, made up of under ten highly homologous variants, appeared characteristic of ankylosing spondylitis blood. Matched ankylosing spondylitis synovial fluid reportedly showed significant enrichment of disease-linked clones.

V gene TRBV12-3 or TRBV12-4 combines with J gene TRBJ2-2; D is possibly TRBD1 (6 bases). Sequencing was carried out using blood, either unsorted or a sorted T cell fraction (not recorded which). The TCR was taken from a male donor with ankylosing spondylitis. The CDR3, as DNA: TGTGCCAGCAGTTCGACAGGGAACACCGGGGAGCTGTTTTTT. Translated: CASSSTGNTGELFF.